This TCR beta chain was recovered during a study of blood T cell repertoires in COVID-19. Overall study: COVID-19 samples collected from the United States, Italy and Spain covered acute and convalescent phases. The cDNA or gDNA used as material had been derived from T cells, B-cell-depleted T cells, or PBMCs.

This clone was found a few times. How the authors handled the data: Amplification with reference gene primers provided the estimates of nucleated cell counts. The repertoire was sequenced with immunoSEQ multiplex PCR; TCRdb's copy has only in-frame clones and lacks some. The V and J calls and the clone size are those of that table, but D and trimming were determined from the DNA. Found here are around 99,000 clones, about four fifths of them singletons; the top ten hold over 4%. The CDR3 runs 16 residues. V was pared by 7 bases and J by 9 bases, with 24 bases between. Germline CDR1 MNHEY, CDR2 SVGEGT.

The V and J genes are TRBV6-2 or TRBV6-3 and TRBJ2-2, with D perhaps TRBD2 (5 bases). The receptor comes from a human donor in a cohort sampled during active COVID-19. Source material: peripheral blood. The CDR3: CASNPYGEGSSRELFF. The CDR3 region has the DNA TGTGCCAGCAACCCCTACGGAGAGGGATCATCTAGGGAGCTGTTTTTT.